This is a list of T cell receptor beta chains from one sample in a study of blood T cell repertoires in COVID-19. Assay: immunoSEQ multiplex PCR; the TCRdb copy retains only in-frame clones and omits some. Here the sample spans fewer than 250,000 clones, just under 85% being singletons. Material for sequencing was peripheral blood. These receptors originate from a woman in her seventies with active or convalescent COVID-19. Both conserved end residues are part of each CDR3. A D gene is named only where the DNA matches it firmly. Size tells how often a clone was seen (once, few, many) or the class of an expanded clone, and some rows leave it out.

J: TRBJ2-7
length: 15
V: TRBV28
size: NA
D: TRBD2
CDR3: CASSLNPGGRREQYF
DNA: TGTGCCAGCAGTTTGAATCCGGGAGGGCGACGCGAGCAGTACTTC

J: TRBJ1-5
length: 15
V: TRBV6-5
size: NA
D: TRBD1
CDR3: CASRGGQRLNQPQHF
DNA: TGTGCCAGCAGGGGGGGACAGCGACTCAATCAGCCCCAGCATTTT

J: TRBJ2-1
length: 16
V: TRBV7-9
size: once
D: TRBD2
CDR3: CATATSGRGDYNEQFF
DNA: TGTGCCACTGCGACTAGCGGGAGAGGGGACTACAATGAGCAGTTCTTC

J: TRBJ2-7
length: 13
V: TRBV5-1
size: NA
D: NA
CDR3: CASSYGTPYEQYF
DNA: TGCGCCAGCAGCTACGGGACACCCTACGAGCAGTACTTC

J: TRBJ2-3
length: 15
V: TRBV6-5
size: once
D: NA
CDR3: CASTLLITSTDTQYF
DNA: TGTGCCAGCACCCTACTGATCACTAGCACAGATACGCAGTATTTT

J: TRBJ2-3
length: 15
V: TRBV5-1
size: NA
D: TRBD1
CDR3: CASIAATGGLDTQYF
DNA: TGCGCCAGCATAGCGGCAACAGGGGGTTTGGATACGCAGTATTTT

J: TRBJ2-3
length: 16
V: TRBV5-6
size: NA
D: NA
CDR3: CASSLYLTTDTDTQYF
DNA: TGTGCCAGCAGCTTGTACCTAACCACAGACACAGATACGCAGTATTTT

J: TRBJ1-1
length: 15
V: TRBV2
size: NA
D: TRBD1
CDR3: CASSDPGQGNTEAFF
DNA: TGTGCCAGCAGTGATCCCGGACAGGGTAACACTGAAGCTTTCTTT

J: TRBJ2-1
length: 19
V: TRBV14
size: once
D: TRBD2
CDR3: CASSLVPGLAGQAYNEQFF
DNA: TGTGCCAGCAGCCTTGTCCCGGGACTAGCGGGCCAAGCCTACAATGAGCAGTTCTTC

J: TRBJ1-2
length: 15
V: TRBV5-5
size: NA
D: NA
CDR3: CASSLASLLAYGYTF
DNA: TGTGCCAGCAGCTTGGCCTCGTTACTCGCCTATGGCTACACCTTC

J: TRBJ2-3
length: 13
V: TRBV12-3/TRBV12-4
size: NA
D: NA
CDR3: CASAGDSSDTQYF
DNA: TGTGCCTCCGCCGGGGACTCCTCAGATACGCAGTATTTT

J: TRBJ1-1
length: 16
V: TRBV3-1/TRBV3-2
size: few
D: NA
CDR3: CASSHPGLGTNTEAFF
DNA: TGTGCCAGCAGTCACCCCGGACTGGGAACGAACACTGAAGCTTTCTTT

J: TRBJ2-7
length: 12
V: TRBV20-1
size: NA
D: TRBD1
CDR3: CSASLRQGEQYF
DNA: TGCAGTGCTAGTCTGAGACAGGGCGAGCAGTACTTC

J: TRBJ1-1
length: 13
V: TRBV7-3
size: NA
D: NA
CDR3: CASSLKGDTEAFF
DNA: TGTGCCAGCAGCTTAAAGGGGGATACTGAAGCTTTCTTT

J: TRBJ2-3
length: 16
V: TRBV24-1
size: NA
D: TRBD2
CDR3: CATSDPTSGRSDTQYF
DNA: TGTGCCACCAGTGACCCGACTAGCGGGAGGTCAGATACGCAGTATTTT

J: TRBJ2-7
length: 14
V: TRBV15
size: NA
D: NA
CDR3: CATSRSRGEREQYF
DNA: TGTGCCACCAGCAGGAGCAGGGGAGAGCGCGAGCAGTACTTC

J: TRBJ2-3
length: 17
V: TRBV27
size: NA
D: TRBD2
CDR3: CASSLPQTSGSTDTQYF
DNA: TGTGCCAGCAGTTTACCCCAGACTAGCGGGAGCACAGATACGCAGTATTTT

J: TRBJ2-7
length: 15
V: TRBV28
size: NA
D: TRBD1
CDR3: CASSSSGTGGYEQYF
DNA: TGTGCCAGCAGTTCCTCCGGGACAGGGGGCTACGAGCAGTACTTC

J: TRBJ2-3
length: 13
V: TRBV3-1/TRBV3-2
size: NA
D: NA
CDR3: CASSQGVTDTQYF
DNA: TGTGCCAGCAGCCAAGGCGTGACAGATACGCAGTATTTT

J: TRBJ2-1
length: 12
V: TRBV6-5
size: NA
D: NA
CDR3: CASTLSYNEQFF
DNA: TGTGCCAGCACCCTGTCCTACAATGAGCAGTTCTTC

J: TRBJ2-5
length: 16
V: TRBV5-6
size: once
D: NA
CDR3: CASSFLPGSRREAQYF
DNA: TGTGCCAGCAGCTTCTTACCAGGGTCTCGGAGAGAGGCCCAGTACTTC

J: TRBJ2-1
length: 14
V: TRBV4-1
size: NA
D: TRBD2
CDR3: CASSQGAGLDEQFF
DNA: TGCGCCAGCAGCCAAGGAGCGGGGTTGGATGAGCAGTTCTTC

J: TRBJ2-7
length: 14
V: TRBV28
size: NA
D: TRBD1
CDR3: CASRLPGQNYEQYF
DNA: TGTGCCAGCAGGCTACCGGGACAGAACTACGAGCAGTACTTC

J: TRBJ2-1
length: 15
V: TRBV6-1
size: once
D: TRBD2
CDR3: CASSEGTSGFGEQFF
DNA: TGTGCCAGCAGTGAGGGGACTAGCGGTTTTGGGGAGCAGTTCTTC

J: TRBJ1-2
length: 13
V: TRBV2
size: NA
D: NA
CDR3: CASSVGLIYGYTF
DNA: TGTGCCAGCAGTGTTGGCCTGATCTATGGCTACACCTTC

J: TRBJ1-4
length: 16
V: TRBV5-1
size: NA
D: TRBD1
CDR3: CASSLGGTETNEKLFF
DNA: TGCGCCAGCAGCTTGGGTGGGACAGAAACTAATGAAAAACTGTTTTTT

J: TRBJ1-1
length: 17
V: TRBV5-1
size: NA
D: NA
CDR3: CASSFYLRSTMNTEAFF
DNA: TGCGCCAGCAGCTTCTACCTGAGGTCGACCATGAACACTGAAGCTTTCTTT

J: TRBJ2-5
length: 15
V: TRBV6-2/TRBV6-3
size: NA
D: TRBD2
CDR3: CASSYAGTRGETQYF
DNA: TGTGCCAGCAGTTACGCCGGGACTAGAGGAGAGACCCAGTACTTC

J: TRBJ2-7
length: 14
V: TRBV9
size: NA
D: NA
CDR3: CASSAGLSSYEQYF
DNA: TGTGCCAGCAGCGCCGGACTATCCTCCTACGAGCAGTACTTC